This T cell receptor beta chain was obtained from a study of T cell changes during pregnancy in multiple sclerosis. Some clones are missing from TCRdb's copy, which holds only in-frame ones; the method was immunoSEQ multiplex PCR. The sample has roughly 41,000 clones, 89% seen once; the top ten hold over 0.55%. This clone was detected once. Looked up from germline, CDR1 is MGHRA and CDR2 is YSYEKL. The CDR3 covers 17 residues. V shed 4 bases, J shed 5 bases, and the junction held 12 bases outside the gene matches. The chain combines TRBV4-1 with TRBJ2-3, with 10 bases fitting TRBD2. The sequence was collected from a female donor with multiple sclerosis, enrolled in a pregnancy study. The sequenced sample was CD4+ T cells from peripheral blood mononuclear cells, obtained in the first trimester of pregnancy. The CDR3 here is CASSPWGLAGDRDTQYF. Here the CDR3 DNA reads TGCGCCAGCAGCCCCTGGGGGCTAGCGGGAGATAGAGATACGCAGTATTTT.